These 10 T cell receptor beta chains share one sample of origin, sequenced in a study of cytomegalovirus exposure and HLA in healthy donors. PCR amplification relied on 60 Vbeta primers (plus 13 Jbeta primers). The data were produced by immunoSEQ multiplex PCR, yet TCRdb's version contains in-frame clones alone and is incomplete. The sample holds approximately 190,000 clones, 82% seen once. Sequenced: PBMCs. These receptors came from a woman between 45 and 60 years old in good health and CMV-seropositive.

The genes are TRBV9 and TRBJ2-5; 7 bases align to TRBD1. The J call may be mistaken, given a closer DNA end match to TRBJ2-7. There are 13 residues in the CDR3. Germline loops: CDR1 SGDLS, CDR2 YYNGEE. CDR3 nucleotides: TGTGCCAGCAGCGTAGGGCCAGGGGGCGAGCAGTACTTC. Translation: CASSVGPGGEQYF.

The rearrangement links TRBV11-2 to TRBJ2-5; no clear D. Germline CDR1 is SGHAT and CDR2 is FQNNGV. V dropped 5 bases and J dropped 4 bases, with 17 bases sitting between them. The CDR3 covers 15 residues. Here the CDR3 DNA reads TGTGCCAGCAGCCCACGATCCCGTCGGTCAGAGACCCAGTACTTC. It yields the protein CASSPRSRRSETQYF.

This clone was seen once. The CDR3, as DNA: TGTGCCAGCAGCCAGAGGGCGCAGGGGCTTTCTGGGGCCAACGTCCTGACTTTC. As protein: CASSQRAQGLSGANVLTF. The V gene is TRBV9, the J gene TRBJ2-6; maybe TRBD1 (6 bases). The V gene lost 4 bases and the J gene lost 1 base, with 18 bases spanning the gap. The length of the CDR3 is 18 residues. Germline loops: CDR1 SGDLS, CDR2 YYNGEE.

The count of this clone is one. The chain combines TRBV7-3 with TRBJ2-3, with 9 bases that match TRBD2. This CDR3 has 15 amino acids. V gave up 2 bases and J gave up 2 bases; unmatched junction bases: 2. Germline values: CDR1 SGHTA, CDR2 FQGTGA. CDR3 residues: CASSLAGGPTDTQYF. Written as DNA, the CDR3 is TGTGCCAGCAGCTTAGCGGGAGGGCCCACAGATACGCAGTATTTT.

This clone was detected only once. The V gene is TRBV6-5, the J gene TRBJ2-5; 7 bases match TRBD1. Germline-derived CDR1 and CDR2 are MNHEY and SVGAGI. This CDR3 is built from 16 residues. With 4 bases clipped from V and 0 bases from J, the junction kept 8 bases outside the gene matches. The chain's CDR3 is CASSSPPTGDQETQYF. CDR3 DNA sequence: TGTGCCAGCAGTTCCCCGCCTACAGGGGACCAAGAGACCCAGTACTTC.

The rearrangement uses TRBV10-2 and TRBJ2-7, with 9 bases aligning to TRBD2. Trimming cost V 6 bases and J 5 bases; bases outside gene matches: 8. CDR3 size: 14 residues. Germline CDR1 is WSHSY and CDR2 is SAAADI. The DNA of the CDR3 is TGCGCCAGCAGCGGGACTAGCCTCCGAGACGAGCAGTACTTC. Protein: CASSGTSLRDEQYF.

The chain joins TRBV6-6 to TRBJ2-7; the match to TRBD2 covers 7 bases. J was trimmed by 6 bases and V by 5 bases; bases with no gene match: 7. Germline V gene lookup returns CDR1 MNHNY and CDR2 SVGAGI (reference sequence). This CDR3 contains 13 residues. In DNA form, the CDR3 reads TGTGCCAGCAGTCCCGGGAGGAAGGTCGAGCAGTACTTC. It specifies CASSPGRKVEQYF.

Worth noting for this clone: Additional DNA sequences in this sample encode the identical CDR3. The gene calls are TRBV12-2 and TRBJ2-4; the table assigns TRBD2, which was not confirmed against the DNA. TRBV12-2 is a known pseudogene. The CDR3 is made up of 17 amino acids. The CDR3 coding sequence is TGTGCAGGCCGAGACATAGGGGCGGGATTGGCCAAAAACATTCAGTACTTC. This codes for CAGRDIGAGLAKNIQYF.

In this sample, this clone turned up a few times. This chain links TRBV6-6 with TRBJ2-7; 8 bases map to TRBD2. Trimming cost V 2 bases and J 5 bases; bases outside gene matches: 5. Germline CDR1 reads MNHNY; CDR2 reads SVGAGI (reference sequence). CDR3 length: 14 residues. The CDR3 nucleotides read TGTGCCAGCAGTTACCCCGGGGGGGGAGACGAGCAGTACTTC. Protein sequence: CASSYPGGGDEQYF.

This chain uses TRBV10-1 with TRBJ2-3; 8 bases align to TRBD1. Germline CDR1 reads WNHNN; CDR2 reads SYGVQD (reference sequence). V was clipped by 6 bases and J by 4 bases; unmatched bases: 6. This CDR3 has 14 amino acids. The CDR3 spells CASSSGQDSDTQYF. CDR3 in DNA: TGCGCCAGCAGCTCGGGACAGGATTCAGATACGCAGTATTTT.